The 20 T cell receptor beta chains reported below all come from one sample, sequenced in a study of cytomegalovirus exposure and HLA in healthy donors. Profiled with immunoSEQ multiplex PCR; TCRdb holds only in-frame clones, not every one. Seen here are under 200,000 clones, about 90% observed once, and the top ten hold 10%. Sequenced: PBMCs. Source of these receptors: a woman aged 18-30 years in good health and CMV-seropositive.

The chain employs TRBV14 and TRBJ1-2; 8 positions agree with TRBD1. The V and J ends lost 4 bases and 7 bases, in that order; junction bases with no gene match: 5. Per the germline V gene, CDR1 is SGHDN and CDR2 is FVKESK. The CDR3 length is 13 residues. CDR3 nucleotides: TGTGCCAGCAGCCGCTATACAGGGGGTGGCTACACCTTC. This sequence encodes CASSRYTGGGYTF. Full variable domain (outside the CDR3, taken from reference TRBV14 and TRBJ1-2): EAGVTQFPSHSVIEKGQTVTLRCDPISGHDNLYWYRRVMGKEIKFLLHFVKESKQDESGMPNNRFLAERTGGTYSTLKVQPAELEDSGVYFCASSRYTGGGYTFGSGTRLTVV.

A single count supports this clone. This sequence joins TRBV20-1 and TRBJ2-7, with D perhaps matching TRBD2 (6 bases). CDR1 DFQATT and CDR2 SNEGSKA come from the germline V gene (reference sequence). This CDR3 is 11 amino acids long. Trimming removed 6 bases at V and 3 bases at J, with 9 bases between. The CDR3, as DNA: TGCAGTGCAAGACTAGTCTACGAGCAGTACTTC. It translates to CSARLVYEQYF.

The chain carries TRBV5-6 and TRBJ2-2, with 9 bases that match TRBD1. There are 16 residues in the CDR3. Germline lookup yields CDR1 SGHDT and CDR2 YYEEEE. Unmatched junction bases numbered 7, after V lost 3 bases and J lost 4 bases. The CDR3 DNA reads as TGTGCCAGCAGCTACCGGGACAGGGTGGTCACCGGGGAGCTGTTTTTT. Its translation: CASSYRDRVVTGELFF. The whole variable domain, remainder taken from reference TRBV5-6 and TRBJ2-2, is DAGVTQSPTHLIKTRGQQVTLRCSPKSGHDTVSWYQQALGQGPQFIFQYYEEEERQRGNFPDRFSGHQFPNYSSELNVNALLLGDSALYLCASSYRDRVVTGELFFGEGSRLTVL.

The CDR3 region is CASSQDRGAGGNQPQHF. CDR3 DNA sequence: TGTGCCAGCAGCCAAGATCGAGGGGCAGGGGGGAATCAGCCCCAGCATTTT. The chain combines TRBV14 with TRBJ1-5; 7 nucleotides agree with TRBD1. Germline values: CDR1 SGHDN, CDR2 FVKESK. The junction had 9 bases not matched to a gene; V was cut back by 0 bases and J by 4 bases. The length of the CDR3 is 17 residues.

The chain links TRBV18 to TRBJ1-5; possibly TRBD1 for D (5 bases). Germline V gene data show CDR1 as KGHSH and CDR2 as LQKENI. This CDR3 is 16 amino acids long. Trimming took off 4 bases at V and 5 bases at J, with 18 bases between the two ends. DNA of the CDR3: TGTGCCAGCTCACAATTCGGGGGAGGGAATTATCAGCCCCAGCATTTT. Its translation: CASSQFGGGNYQPQHF.

This chain joins TRBV6-5 and TRBJ1-3; a weak D match, TRBD1 (5 bases). Germline CDR1 is MNHEY and CDR2 is SVGAGI. CDR3 length: 15 residues. Trimming stripped 0 bases from V and 4 bases from J, with 10 bases between. CDR3 bases: TGTGCCAGCAGTTACTCGGAGGGGACGGGAAACACCATATATTTT. It yields the protein CASSYSEGTGNTIYF.

CDR3 nucleotide sequence: TGTGCCAGCAGTTTACGGCTAGCGTCCTACTACGAGCAGTACTTC. Translation gives CASSLRLASYYEQYF. V usage is TRBV27 and J usage is TRBJ2-7; D may be TRBD2 (6 bases). This CDR3 is 15 amino acids long. The V and J ends lost 2 bases and 3 bases respectively, with 14 bases between them. Germline V gives CDR1 MNHEY, CDR2 SMNVEV (reference sequence).

This clone was found a few times. The chain is built from TRBV4-2 and TRBJ1-5; 11 nucleotides align to TRBD1. V shed 1 base and J 6 bases; nucleotides not matched to a gene: 2. The germline gives CDR1 LGHNA, CDR2 YNFKEQ. There are 15 residues in the CDR3. For the CDR3, the DNA is TGTGCCAGCAGCCAAGGGGGACAGGGGGTTCAGCCCCAGCATTTT. This encodes CASSQGGQGVQPQHF.

This clone was found once. The rearrangement links TRBV7-9 to TRBJ2-1, with D maybe TRBD2 (6 bases). CDR3 size: 15 residues. Deletions cut 2 bases from V and 0 bases from J, with 8 bases between. Looked up from germline, CDR1 is SEHNR and CDR2 is FQNEAQ (reference sequence). Written as DNA, the CDR3 is TGTGCCAGCAGCTTATCGGGGGTCTCCTACAATGAGCAGTTCTTC. It translates to CASSLSGVSYNEQFF.

The rearrangement joins TRBV18 to TRBJ2-7, with 8 nucleotides matching TRBD2. The CDR3 contains 15 residues. V was pared by 6 bases and J by 6 bases, with 13 bases of the junction left unmatched. Germline assignment: CDR1 KGHSH and CDR2 LQKENI. CDR3 bases: TGTGCCAGCTCTCCCGGGGCGGGAGGAGTCCTCGAGCAGTACTTC. Translation gives CASSPGAGGVLEQYF. Complete variable domain (other parts from reference TRBV18 and TRBJ2-7): NAGVMQNPRHLVRRRGQEARLRCSPMKGHSHVYWYRQLPEEGLKFMVYLQKENIIDESGMPKERFSAEFPKEGPSILRIQQVVRGDSAAYFCASSPGAGGVLEQYFGPGTRLTVT.

The rearrangement uses TRBV18 and TRBJ2-1, with D tentatively TRBD2 (6 bases). Looked up from germline, CDR1 is KGHSH and CDR2 is LQKENI. CDR3 length: 16 residues. Deletions cut 6 bases from V and 1 base from J, with 16 bases between. CDR3 sequence: CASSPLSSGSYNEQFF. The CDR3 DNA reads as TGTGCCAGCTCGCCGCTCTCCAGCGGGTCCTACAATGAGCAGTTCTTC.

The chain has TRBV7-2 and TRBJ1-1; D call uncertain. Trimming took off 5 bases at V and 4 bases at J, with 14 bases between the two ends. Per germline, CDR1 SGHTA and CDR2 FQGNSA. The CDR3 totals 14 residues. As DNA, the CDR3 is TGTGCCAGCAGCCCTTCGAGGGCAATCACTGAAGCTTTCTTT. Amino acids: CASSPSRAITEAFF.

The chain joins TRBV30 to TRBJ2-7; 9 bases match TRBD2. There are 15 residues in the CDR3. Germline V gene lookup returns CDR1 GTSNPN and CDR2 SVGIG (reference sequence). Unmatched junction bases numbered 13, after V lost 5 bases and J lost 5 bases. The CDR3 reads CAWGLGTSYNNEQYF. In nucleotides, the CDR3 is TGTGCCTGGGGCCTCGGGACTAGCTATAACAACGAGCAGTACTTC.

This chain links TRBV10-3 with TRBJ2-7; TRBD2 might be the D (6 bases). The germline V gene encodes CDR1 ENHRY and CDR2 SYGVKD. Trimming took off 6 bases at V and 3 bases at J, with 9 bases between the two ends. The CDR3 is 12 residues long. CDR3 amino acids: CAISRESYEQYF. As DNA, the CDR3 is TGTGCCATCAGCCGGGAGAGCTACGAGCAGTACTTC.

V usage is TRBV28 and J usage is TRBJ1-1; 8 bases fit TRBD1. Germline V gene data show CDR1 as MDHEN and CDR2 as SYDVKM. V dropped 6 bases and J dropped 11; count of bases not matched to a gene: 8. The CDR3 length is 12 residues. In DNA form, the CDR3 reads TGTGCCAGCAGCATAGACAGGGGAACGGCTTTCTTT. It yields the protein CASSIDRGTAFF.

Only one count was recorded for this clone. The CDR3 bases are TGCGCCAGCAGCCACGTTCGACTAGATGGGGACGGGGAGCTGTTTTTT. Protein: CASSHVRLDGDGELFF. This chain connects TRBV4-3 to TRBJ2-2, with TRBD2 as a possible D gene (6 bases). This CDR3 contains 16 residues. Germline V CDR1 and CDR2: LGHNA, YSLEER. V lost 3 bases and J lost 7, with 18 bases in between.

V usage is TRBV9 and J usage is TRBJ2-3; perhaps TRBD2 as D (6 bases). Germline V gives CDR1 SGDLS, CDR2 YYNGEE. V lost 3 bases to trimming and J lost 0 bases, with 14 bases between them. There are 16 residues in the CDR3. The CDR3 nucleotides read TGTGCCAGCAGCGGGTTACCTAGCGCTAGCACAGATACGCAGTATTTT. It specifies CASSGLPSASTDTQYF.

V usage is TRBV29-1 and J usage is TRBJ2-5; 8 bases match TRBD2. J gave up 4 bases and V 3 bases, and 1 base lay outside the gene matches. In germline, CDR1 is SQVTM, CDR2 ANQGSEA. The CDR3 is 12 amino acids. CDR3 sequence: CSVELAGETQYF. CDR3 sequence (DNA): TGCAGCGTTGAGCTAGCGGGAGAGACCCAGTACTTC.

The chain is built from TRBV2 and TRBJ1-5; TRBD1 matches at 9 bases. V was clipped by 1 base and J by 7 bases; unmatched bases: 5. Germline CDR1 SNHLY, CDR2 FYNNEI. CDR3 length: 15 amino acids. CDR3: CASSEGSTGGQPQHF. CDR3 nucleotide sequence: TGTGCCAGCAGTGAAGGGTCGACAGGGGGACAGCCCCAGCATTTT.

The V and J genes are TRBV14 and TRBJ2-5; tentatively, D is TRBD1 (6 bases). The germline gives CDR1 SGHDN, CDR2 FVKESK. Trimming removed 6 bases at V and 5 bases at J, with 13 bases between. The CDR3 sequence is 13 residues long. The CDR3 region is CASRRSGAETQYF. For the CDR3, the DNA is TGTGCCAGCAGGCGATCAGGGGCCGAGACCCAGTACTTC.